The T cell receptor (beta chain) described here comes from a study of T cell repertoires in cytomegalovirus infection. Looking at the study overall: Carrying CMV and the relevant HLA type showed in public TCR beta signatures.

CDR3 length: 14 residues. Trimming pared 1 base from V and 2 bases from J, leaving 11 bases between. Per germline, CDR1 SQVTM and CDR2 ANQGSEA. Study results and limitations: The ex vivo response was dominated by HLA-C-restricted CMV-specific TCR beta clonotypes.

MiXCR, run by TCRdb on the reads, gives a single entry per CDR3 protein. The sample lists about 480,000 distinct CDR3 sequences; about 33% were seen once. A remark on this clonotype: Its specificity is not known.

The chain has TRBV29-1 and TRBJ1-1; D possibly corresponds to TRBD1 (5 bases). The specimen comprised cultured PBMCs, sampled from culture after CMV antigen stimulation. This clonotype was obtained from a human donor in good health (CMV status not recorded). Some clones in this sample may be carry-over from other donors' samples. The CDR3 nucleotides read TGCAGCGTTGAAGGGGAACAGGTCAACACTGAAGCTTTCTTT. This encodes CSVEGEQVNTEAFF.